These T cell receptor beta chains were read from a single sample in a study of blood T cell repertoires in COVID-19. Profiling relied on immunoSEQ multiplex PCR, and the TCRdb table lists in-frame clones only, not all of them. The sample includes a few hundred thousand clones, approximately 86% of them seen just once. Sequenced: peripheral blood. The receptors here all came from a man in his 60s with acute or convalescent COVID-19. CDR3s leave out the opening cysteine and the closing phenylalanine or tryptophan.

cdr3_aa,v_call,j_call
ASRGGNEQY,TRBV3-1/TRBV3-2,TRBJ2-7
ATKGQGTDEQF,TRBV24-1,TRBJ2-1
ASSVAPGGGGGGDTQY,TRBV9,TRBJ2-3
ASSLEHLGSPLH,TRBV5-5,TRBJ1-6
ASSEQGYGYT,TRBV9,TRBJ1-2
ASSPGLEGNEQF,TRBV5-1,TRBJ2-1
SGWTGGNEQF,TRBV29-1,TRBJ2-1
ASNLEGVGPGTDTQY,TRBV28,TRBJ2-3
ASRASGRSTDTQY,TRBV7-2,TRBJ2-3
ASSYSSGQYTEAF,TRBV6-6,TRBJ1-1
ASSLRGSTEAF,TRBV11-3,TRBJ1-1
ASSPQGVDPQH,TRBV5-5,TRBJ1-5
ASSLARGEQY,TRBV7-9,TRBJ2-7
ASSLYRGAQETQY,TRBV7-9,TRBJ2-5